This T cell receptor beta chain was retrieved from a study of Tregs in tolerant kidney transplant recipients. Of note for this clone: Antigen specificity is unknown.

Thawed PBMCs were FACS-sorted into unstimulated CD4+CD25+CD127- regulatory T cells, CD4+CD25- non-regulatory cells, CD4 and CD8 cells. Study findings and constraints: Validation in larger populations is needed because few patients were studied. The most relevant donor-specific Treg TCRbeta repertoire apparently came from expansion with activated donor B cells.

Sequenced by immunoSEQ multiplex PCR; TCRdb stores in-frame clones only, minus some. Of around 61,000 clones listed, around 83% are singletons. The CDR3 runs to 18 residues. The V segment lost 2 bases and the J segment 2 bases; nucleotides outside the gene matches: 11. Per the germline V gene, CDR1 is SGHTA and CDR2 is FQGNSA. What was sequenced was CD4+ T cells from blood. The chain couples TRBV7-2 to TRBJ2-7; 11 nucleotides agree with TRBD2. The sequence was collected from a human donor in good health. The chain's CDR3 is CASSLNSSGGRRTYEQYF. DNA for the CDR3: TGTGCCAGCAGCTTAAACTCTAGCGGGGGGAGGAGGACCTACGAGCAGTACTTC.